Given below is one T cell receptor beta chain in context. This sample is part of a study of glioma-infiltrating T cells after dendritic cell vaccination. Time point meaning: after dendritic cell vaccination, including at tumor progression/relapse. Blood PBMC samples: pre-vaccination, two weeks post third vaccination, and at tumor progression. Primers: 60 V beta forward and 13 J beta reverse. Here immunoSEQ multiplex PCR was the method, and the copy in TCRdb shows in-frame clones only, minus some. Among tens of thousands of clones, around 84% were seen once, and the ten largest hold approximately 8%. The receptor's source is a human donor with glioblastoma. Here the sequenced sample was blood, taken after dendritic cell vaccination.

The CDR3 here is CASSIAQFNEKLFF. Here the CDR3 DNA reads TGTGCCAGTAGTATAGCTCAGTTTAATGAAAAACTGTTTTTT. V and J are TRBV19 and TRBJ1-4; D ambiguous. The CDR3 is 14 residues long. Germline-derived CDR1 and CDR2 are LNHDA and SQIVND (reference sequence). The germline V and J ends were trimmed by 1 base and 4 bases, with 7 bases remaining between them.